This record covers a single T cell receptor beta chain. Its antigen is unknown. From each donor, an approximately 2.5 ml peripheral blood sample was drawn into PAXgene tubes and stored at -80 degrees C. Without any T cell sorting, total RNA was extracted from whole blood using the PAXgene blood miRNA kit on an automated QIAcube. Peripheral blood from monozygotic twin pairs, either concordant or discordant for inflammatory bowel disease, underwent deep TCRalpha and TCRbeta repertoire profiling that used unique molecular barcoding. Smoking habits were recorded for all twin pairs, and each individual was classified as a current, former or never smoker. The library was obtained by 5' RACE. The input for every TCR library was around 4,000 ng of total RNA. For each sample, cDNA was synthesized in eight separate reactions using SMARTScribe reverse transcriptase. During cDNA synthesis, unique molecular identifiers containing a 6-nucleotide sample barcode were introduced by template switching. TCRalpha and TCRbeta cDNA was amplified in two nested PCRs of about 17 and 10 cycles, and bead purification was carried out after each PCR. Before amplification, the cDNA was treated with uracil DNA-glycosylase and purified using the QIAquick PCR purification kit. In the second PCR, Illumina TruSeq-compatible adapters and sample-specific barcodes were added. Library quality and concentration were checked on TapeStation and Qubit, and libraries were pooled at 5 ng each. The pooled libraries were sequenced with 2 x 100 bp reads and custom sequencing primers on an Illumina HiSeq2500 single-index Rapid Run. The published analysis was carried out like this. MiGEC version 1.2.6 was used for UMI-based consensus assembly to correct PCR and sequencing errors. MiXCR version 2.1.1 was used to carry out V(D)J alignment, clonotype assembly and CDR3 extraction. To normalise gene usage, clonotype sharing and MAIT/NKT TCR abundance, the analysis used the top 1000, 10 000 and 20 000 clonotypes per sample. After downsampling to 27 000 UMIs, diversity was calculated as the inverse Simpson index using the vegan R package. Paired Mann-Whitney U tests were applied to discordant twin pairs, with Benjamini-Hochberg correction for multiple testing. Based on TCRdb reprocessing of the reads, there is one entry per CDR3 protein sequence, and DNA is missing. For this entry, the V and J calls and clone size follow TCRdb and not the study's own pipeline. This sample's table lists approximately 400,000 distinct CDR3 sequences. Less than 2.5% of the sample is held by the ten biggest clonotypes.

These data are taken from a study of monozygotic twins with inflammatory bowel disease (dated by TCRdb to about 2019). As for the study more broadly: In total, around 28 monozygotic twin pairs made up the full study: 19 Danish pairs, all IBD-discordant, plus nine German pairs, of which four were IBD-concordant and five were IBD-discordant. Disease-associated traits were sought mainly through comparisons between IBD patients and their genetically identical healthy co-twins within discordant pairs. Each individual had, on average, about 151 000 unique TCRalpha sequences and 181 000 unique TCRbeta sequences available for analysis. Study-level results and caveats: Fewer clonotypes were shared with other individuals by IBD patients than by healthy twins, most markedly in patients showing signs of disease activity. Repertoire similarity did not differ between concordant and discordant twins, possibly due to limited statistical power. Differing immunosuppressive treatments among patients may have added background noise and inter-individual variability to the repertoires. A decrease in TCRbeta repertoire diversity, as measured by inverse Simpson index, was observed in IBD patients compared with their healthy co-twins. No single strong signal or clonotype linked to IBD turned up in the results, so the idea that one exists was not supported. The analysis was unable to tell apart different T cell subtypes.

The CDR3 sequence holds 16 residues, the cysteine and phenylalanine included. No DNA is listed. CDR1 and CDR2 are drawn from the germline V gene (reference sequence): SGHNT, YYREEE. The TCR sequence derives from a human donor with ulcerative colitis or Crohn's disease, or a healthy co-twin of an affected twin (not recorded which). The V gene is TRBV5-4 and the J gene is TRBJ2-2; TCRdb calls TRBD1, which cannot be checked without DNA. Material: blood. CDR3 sequence: CASSPGGAGRTGELFF.